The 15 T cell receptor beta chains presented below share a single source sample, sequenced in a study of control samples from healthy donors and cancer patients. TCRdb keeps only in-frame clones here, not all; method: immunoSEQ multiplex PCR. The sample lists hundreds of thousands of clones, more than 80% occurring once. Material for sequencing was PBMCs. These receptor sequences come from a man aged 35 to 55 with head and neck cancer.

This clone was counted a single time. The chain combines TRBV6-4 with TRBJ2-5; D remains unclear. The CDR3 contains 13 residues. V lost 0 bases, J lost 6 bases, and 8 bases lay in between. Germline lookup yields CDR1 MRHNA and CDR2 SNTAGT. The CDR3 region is CASSDSMVKTQYF. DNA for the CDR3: TGTGCCAGCAGTGACTCGATGGTGAAGACCCAGTACTTC.

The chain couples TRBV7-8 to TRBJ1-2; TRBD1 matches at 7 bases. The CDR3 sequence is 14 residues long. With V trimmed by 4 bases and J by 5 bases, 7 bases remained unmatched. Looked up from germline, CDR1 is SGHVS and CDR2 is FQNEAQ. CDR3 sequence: CASSSHRGGYGYTF. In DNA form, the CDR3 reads TGTGCCAGCAGCTCGCACAGGGGAGGGTATGGCTACACCTTC.

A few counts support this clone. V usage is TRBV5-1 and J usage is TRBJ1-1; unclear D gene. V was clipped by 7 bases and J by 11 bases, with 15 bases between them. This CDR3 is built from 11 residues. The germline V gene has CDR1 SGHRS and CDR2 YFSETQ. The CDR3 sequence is CASASGSRAFF. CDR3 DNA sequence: TGCGCCAGCGCATCGGGGTCTCGGGCTTTCTTT.

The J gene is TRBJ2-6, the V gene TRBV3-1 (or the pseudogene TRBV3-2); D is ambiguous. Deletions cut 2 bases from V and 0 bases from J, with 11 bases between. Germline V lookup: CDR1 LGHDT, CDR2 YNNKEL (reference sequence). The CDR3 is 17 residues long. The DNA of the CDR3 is TGTGCCAGCAGCCAAATACTTGGGTTCTCTGGGGCCAACGTCCTGACTTTC. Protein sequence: CASSQILGFSGANVLTF.

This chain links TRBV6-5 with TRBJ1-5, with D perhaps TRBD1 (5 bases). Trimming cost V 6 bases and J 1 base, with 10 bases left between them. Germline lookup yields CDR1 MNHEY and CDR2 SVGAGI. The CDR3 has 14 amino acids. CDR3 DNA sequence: TGTGCCAGCAGAGGACCAGGGAGCAATCAGCCCCAGCATTTT. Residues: CASRGPGSNQPQHF.

CDR3 protein: CASSLALMGRDEQYF. In nucleotides, the CDR3 is TGTGCCAGCAGCTTAGCCCTTATGGGGCGCGACGAGCAGTACTTC. The V gene is TRBV11-2, the J gene TRBJ2-7; D is perhaps TRBD1 (5 bases). Germline loops: CDR1 SGHAT, CDR2 FQNNGV. The V end was cut by 1 base, the J end by 5 bases, with 15 bases between. CDR3 size: 15 residues.

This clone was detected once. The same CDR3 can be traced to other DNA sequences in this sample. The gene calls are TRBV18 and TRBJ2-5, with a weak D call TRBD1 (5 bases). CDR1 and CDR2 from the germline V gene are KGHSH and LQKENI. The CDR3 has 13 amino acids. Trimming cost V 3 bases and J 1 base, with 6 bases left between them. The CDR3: CASSPGLQETQYF. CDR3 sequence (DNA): TGTGCCAGCTCACCGGGGCTCCAAGAGACCCAGTACTTC.

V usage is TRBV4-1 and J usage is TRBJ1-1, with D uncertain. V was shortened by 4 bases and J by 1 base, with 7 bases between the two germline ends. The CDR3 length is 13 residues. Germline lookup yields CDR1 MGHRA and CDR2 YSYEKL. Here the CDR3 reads CASSRLGNTEAFF. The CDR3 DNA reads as TGCGCCAGCAGCCGCTTGGGGAACACTGAAGCTTTCTTT.

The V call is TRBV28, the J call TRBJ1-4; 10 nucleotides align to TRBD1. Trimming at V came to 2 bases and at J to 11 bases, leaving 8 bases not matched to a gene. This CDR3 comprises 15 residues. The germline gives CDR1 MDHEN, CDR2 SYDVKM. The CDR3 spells CASSLRDRGRGKLFF. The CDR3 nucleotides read TGTGCCAGCAGTTTAAGGGACAGGGGACGGGGTAAACTGTTTTTT. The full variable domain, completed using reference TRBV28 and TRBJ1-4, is DVKVTQSSRYLVKRTGEKVFLECVQDMDHENMFWYRQDPGLGLRLIYFSYDVKMKEKGDIPEGYSVSREKKERFSLILESASTNQTSMYLCASSLRDRGRGKLFFGSGTQLSVL.

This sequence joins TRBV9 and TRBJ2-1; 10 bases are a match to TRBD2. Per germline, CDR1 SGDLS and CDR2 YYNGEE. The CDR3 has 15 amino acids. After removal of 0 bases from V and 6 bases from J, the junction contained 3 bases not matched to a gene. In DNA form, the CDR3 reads TGTGCCAGCAGCGTAGAACTAGCGGGATCCAATGAGCAGTTCTTC. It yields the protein CASSVELAGSNEQFF.

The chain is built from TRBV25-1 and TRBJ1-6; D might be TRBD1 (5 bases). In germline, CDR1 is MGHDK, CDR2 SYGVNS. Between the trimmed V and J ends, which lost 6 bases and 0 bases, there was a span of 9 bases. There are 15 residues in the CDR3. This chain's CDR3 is CASRTGVSYNSPLHF. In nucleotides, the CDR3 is TGTGCCAGCAGAACGGGGGTCTCCTATAATTCACCCCTCCACTTT.

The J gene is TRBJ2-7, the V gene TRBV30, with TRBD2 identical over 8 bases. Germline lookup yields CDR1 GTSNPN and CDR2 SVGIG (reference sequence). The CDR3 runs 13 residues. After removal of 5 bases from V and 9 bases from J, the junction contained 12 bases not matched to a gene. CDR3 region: CAWSGGAARWQYF. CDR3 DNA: TGTGCCTGGTCCGGGGGGGCGGCCCGGTGGCAGTACTTC.

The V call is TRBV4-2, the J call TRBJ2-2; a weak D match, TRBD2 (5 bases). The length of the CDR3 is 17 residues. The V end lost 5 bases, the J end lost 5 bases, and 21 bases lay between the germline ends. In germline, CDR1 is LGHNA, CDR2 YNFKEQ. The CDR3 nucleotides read TGTGCCAGCAGCTTAACCCCCACTAGTCCGTTGACCGGGGAGCTGTTTTTT. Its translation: CASSLTPTSPLTGELFF.

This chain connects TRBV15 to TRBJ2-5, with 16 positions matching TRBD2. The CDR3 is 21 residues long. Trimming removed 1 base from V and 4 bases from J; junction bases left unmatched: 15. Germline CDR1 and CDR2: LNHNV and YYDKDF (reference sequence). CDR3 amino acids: CATSRVNRAGGLAGGRETQYF. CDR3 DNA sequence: TGTGCCACCAGCAGAGTGAACAGGGCAGGGGGACTAGCGGGAGGGAGAGAGACCCAGTACTTC.

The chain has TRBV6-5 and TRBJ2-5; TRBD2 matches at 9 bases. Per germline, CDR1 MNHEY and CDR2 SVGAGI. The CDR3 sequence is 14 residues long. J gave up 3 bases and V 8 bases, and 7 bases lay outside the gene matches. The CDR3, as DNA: TGTGCCAGCTCGGAAGCGGGAGGCGAAGAGACCCAGTACTTC. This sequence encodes CASSEAGGEETQYF.